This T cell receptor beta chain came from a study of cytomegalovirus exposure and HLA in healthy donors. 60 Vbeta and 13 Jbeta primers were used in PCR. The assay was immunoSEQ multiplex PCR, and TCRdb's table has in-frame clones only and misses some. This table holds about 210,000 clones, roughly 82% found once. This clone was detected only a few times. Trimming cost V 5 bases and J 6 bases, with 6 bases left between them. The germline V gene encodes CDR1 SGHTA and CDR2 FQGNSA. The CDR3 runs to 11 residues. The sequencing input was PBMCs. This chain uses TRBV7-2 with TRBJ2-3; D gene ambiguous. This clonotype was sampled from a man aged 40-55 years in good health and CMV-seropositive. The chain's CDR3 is CASSRWDTQYF. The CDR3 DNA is TGTGCCAGCAGCCGGTGGGATACGCAGTATTTT.